The clone carrying this TCR beta chain was counted a few times. TCRdb keeps only in-frame clones here, not all; method: immunoSEQ multiplex PCR. In the table there are about 210,000 clones, about 81% of which are singletons. The sample is drawn from a study of blood T cell repertoires in COVID-19. The trim removed 2 bases at V and 0 bases at J, leaving 9 bases unmatched. The CDR3 sequence is 18 residues long. CDR1 GTSNPN and CDR2 SVGIG come from the germline V gene (reference sequence). The rearrangement joins TRBV30 to TRBJ2-6; 8 bases map to TRBD1. The sequenced sample consisted of PBMCs or T cells enriched from blood (not recorded which). This receptor was obtained from a man aged 35 to 55 who had recovered from COVID-19. The CDR3 nucleotides read TGTGCCTGGAGTACGCGGGACAGGCACCTCTCTGGGGCCAACGTCCTGACTTTC. Its protein is CAWSTRDRHLSGANVLTF.